Below, one T cell receptor beta chain is given with its context. In its sample, this clonotype was seen a few times. Its antigen is not yet known. Nothing much larger sits one base from this clone, and base qualities are not available. Via the germline V gene, CDR1 is SQVTM and CDR2 ANQGSEA. The germline V and J ends show losses of 4 bases and 6 bases respectively, and no gene match explains 3 bases of the junction. From cysteine to phenylalanine, the CDR3 is 15 amino acids long. Only CDR3 DNA remains: 45 bases, in frame from the first base. Taken with the paper, the label for time point translates to: more than 40 days after influenza vaccine administration. This specimen comes from a study of response to subunit inactivated influenza vaccine (dated by TCRdb to the late 2010s). At the level of the whole study: Deep quantitative T cell receptor repertoire profiling was used in the study to track responses to a trivalent subunit inactivated influenza vaccine. The investigation overall reported the following: The authors suggested that each seasonal influenza vaccination may recruit only a limited number of new T cells.

Library preparation used RT-PCR. Sequencing was performed on an Illumina HiSeq 2500. TCRdb took the public reads, trimmed them with fastp at Q25, ran MiXCR for clone calling and kept in-frame beta chains. Entries that share a CDR3 protein sequence are merged under the most common genes and DNA. The sample includes roughly 460,000 distinct CDR3 sequences, with 11% observed a single time. The ten biggest clones cover about 12% of the sample. The V gene is TRBV29-1 and the J gene is TRBJ2-2; the junction holds 15 bases that match TRBD2. The source is a man aged 50 or older who received an inactivated influenza vaccine. Donor details come from another sample of the same person, matched by shared clones. Sequenced here: PBMCs from blood, sampled 45 days after vaccination. The DNA sequence follows: TGCAGCGTTGCGGGACTAGCGGGAGGTTCCGGGGAGCTGTTTTTT. This translates into CSVAGLAGGSGELFF.